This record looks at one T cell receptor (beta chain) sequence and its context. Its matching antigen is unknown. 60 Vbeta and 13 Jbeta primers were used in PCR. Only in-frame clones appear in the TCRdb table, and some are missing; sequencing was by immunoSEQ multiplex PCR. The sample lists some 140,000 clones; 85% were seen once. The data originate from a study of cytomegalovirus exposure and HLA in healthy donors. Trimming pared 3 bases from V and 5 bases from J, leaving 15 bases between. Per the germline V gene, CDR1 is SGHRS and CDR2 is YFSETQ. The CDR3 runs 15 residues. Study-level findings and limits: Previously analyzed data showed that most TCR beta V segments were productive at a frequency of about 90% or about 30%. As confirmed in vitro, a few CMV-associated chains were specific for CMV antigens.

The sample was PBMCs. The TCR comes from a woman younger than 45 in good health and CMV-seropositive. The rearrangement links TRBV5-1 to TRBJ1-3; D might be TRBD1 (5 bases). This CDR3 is CASSSSLRDRNTIYF. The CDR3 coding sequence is TGCGCCAGCAGCTCCTCCCTCAGGGATAGAAACACCATATATTTT.